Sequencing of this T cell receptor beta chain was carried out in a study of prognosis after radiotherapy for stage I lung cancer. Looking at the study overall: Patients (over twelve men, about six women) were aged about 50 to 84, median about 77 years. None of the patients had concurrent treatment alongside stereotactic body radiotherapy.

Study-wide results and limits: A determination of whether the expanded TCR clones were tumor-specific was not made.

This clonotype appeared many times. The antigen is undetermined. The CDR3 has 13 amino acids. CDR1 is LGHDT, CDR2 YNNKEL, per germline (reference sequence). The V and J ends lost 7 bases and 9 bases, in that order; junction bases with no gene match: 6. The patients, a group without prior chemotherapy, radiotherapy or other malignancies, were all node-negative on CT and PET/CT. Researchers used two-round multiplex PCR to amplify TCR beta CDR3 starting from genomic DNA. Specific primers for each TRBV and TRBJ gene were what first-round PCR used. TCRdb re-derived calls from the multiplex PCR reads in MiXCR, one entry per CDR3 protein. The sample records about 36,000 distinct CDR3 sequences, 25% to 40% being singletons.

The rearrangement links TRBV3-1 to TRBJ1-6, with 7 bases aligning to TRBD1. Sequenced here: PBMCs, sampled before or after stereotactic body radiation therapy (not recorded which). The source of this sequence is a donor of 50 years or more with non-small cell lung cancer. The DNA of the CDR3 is TGTGCCAGCAAACGGGACAGAGGTTCACCCCTCCACTTT. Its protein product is CASKRDRGSPLHF.